The present TCR beta chain was sequenced within a study of monozygotic twins with inflammatory bowel disease. The CDR3 loop spans 15 amino acids. For this clonotype: Its specificity is not known.

cDNA for TCRalpha and TCRbeta was amplified by nested PCRs of roughly 16 then approximately 9 cycles. From its re-call of the 5' RACE reads, TCRdb lists each CDR3 protein once, without DNA. The sample data list approximately 400,000 distinct CDR3 sequences. General observations from the study: The study supported no single strong signal or clonotype linked to IBD.

One blood sample of 2.5 ml was taken from each donor. The V and J genes are TRBV12-3 or TRBV12-4 and TRBJ1-6; TCRdb outputs TRBD1, but without DNA this stays unchecked. This TCR came from a human donor with ulcerative colitis or Crohn's disease, or a healthy co-twin of an affected twin (not recorded which). Material for sequencing was blood. The CDR3 region is CASSLGQGDNSPLHF.